One sample yielded the 30 T cell receptor beta chains listed below, sequenced in a study of cytomegalovirus exposure and HLA in healthy donors (dated by TCRdb to 2016 to 2017). The receptor library was made with the immunoSEQ multiplex PCR assay. The multiplex PCR relied on a mix of 60 forward primers for TCR Vbeta segments and 13 reverse primers for TCR Jbeta segments. The clones in this table, taken by TCRdb from immuneACCESS, are in-frame only. Not every clone is retained; where verified, under half of the shortfall comes from an unresolved V gene, and the cause of the rest is unknown. The table for this sample lists about 67,000 clones. 1.5% to 2% of the sample rests with the top ten. The sequencing sample was made of PBMCs. The receptor source for this set is a woman aged 30 to 39 in good health and CMV-seronegative.

The chain uses TRBV29-1 and TRBJ2-2, with D hard to call. CDR3 length: 14 amino acids. Germline V gives CDR1 SQVTM, CDR2 ANQGSEA. Trimming took off 0 bases at V and 3 bases at J, with 8 bases between the two ends. The CDR3 protein is CSVEDDRDTGELFF. CDR3 coding DNA: TGCAGCGTTGAAGATGATAGAGACACCGGGGAGCTGTTTTTT.

This rearrangement joins TRBV13 to TRBJ1-2, with D possibly being TRBD1 (5 bases). Trimming took off 4 bases at V and 7 bases at J, with 22 bases between the two ends. Germline CDR1 reads PRHDT; CDR2 reads FYEKMQ (reference sequence). The CDR3 covers 16 residues. CDR3 sequence (DNA): TGTGCCAGCAGCTGGGCCCCGGACGGGGGATACTCTGGCTACACCTTC. It yields the protein CASSWAPDGGYSGYTF.

DNA of the CDR3: TGTGCCAGCAGCTTGGATGGGAGGGGCGAGCAGTACTTC. This encodes CASSLDGRGEQYF. The V call is TRBV5-4, the J call TRBJ2-7; 7 bases map to TRBD2. Germline trimming cut 0 bases from V and 6 bases from J; bases unmatched to any gene: 3. Germline CDR1 reads SGHNT; CDR2 reads YYREEE (reference sequence). The CDR3 totals 13 residues.

V and J are TRBV7-9 and TRBJ2-1; 11 bases agree with TRBD1. Trimming at V came to 4 bases and at J to 9 bases, leaving 8 bases not matched to a gene. Germline CDR1 SEHNR, CDR2 FQNEAQ (reference sequence). The CDR3 has 15 residues. CDR3 nucleotides: TGTGCCAGCAGCTCCGGACAGGGGGCGGGGAGTGAGCAGTTCTTC. As protein: CASSSGQGAGSEQFF.

The chain employs TRBV9 and TRBJ2-3; D unresolved. Trimming shortened V by 0 bases and J by 6 bases, and 14 bases separated the two germline ends. This CDR3 is built from 15 residues. The germline V gene encodes CDR1 SGDLS and CDR2 YYNGEE. The CDR3 sequence is CASSVATVNLDTQYF. DNA for the CDR3: TGTGCCAGCAGCGTAGCTACAGTCAACCTTGATACGCAGTATTTT.

CDR3 amino acids: CASSDGLAGVTYEQYF. In nucleotides, the CDR3 is TGCGCCAGCAGCGACGGACTAGCGGGAGTAACTTACGAGCAGTACTTC. The V and J genes are TRBV5-1 and TRBJ2-7; TRBD2 aligns across 13 bases. V was pared by 4 bases and J by 4 bases, with 8 bases of the junction left unmatched. Germline CDR1 reads SGHRS; CDR2 reads YFSETQ. The CDR3 loop spans 16 amino acids.

J is TRBJ2-3 and V is TRBV6-5; 8 bases fit TRBD1. The junction had 6 bases not matched to a gene; V was cut back by 0 bases and J by 4 bases. Germline V CDR1 and CDR2: MNHEY, SVGAGI. The CDR3 extends over 16 amino acids. CDR3 residues: CASSYSGQGHPDTQYF. DNA of the CDR3: TGTGCCAGCAGTTACTCCGGACAGGGCCACCCAGATACGCAGTATTTT.

The chain carries TRBV4-1 and TRBJ2-1; unclear D gene. This CDR3 comprises 15 residues. Trimming pared 2 bases from V and 0 bases from J, leaving 8 bases between. CDR1 is MGHRA and CDR2 is YSYEKL in the germline V gene. The CDR3 spells CASSQRVSSYNEQFF. CDR3 DNA: TGCGCCAGCAGCCAAAGAGTAAGCTCCTACAATGAGCAGTTCTTC.

The chain employs TRBV19 and TRBJ1-2; D may be TRBD1 (5 bases). CDR1 is LNHDA, CDR2 SQIVND, per germline (reference sequence). The V end was cut by 5 bases, the J end by 2 bases, with 12 bases between. The CDR3 loop spans 14 amino acids. The chain's CDR3 is CASSPQGGNYGYTF. The CDR3, as DNA: TGTGCCAGTAGTCCCCAGGGAGGAAACTATGGCTACACCTTC.

The chain couples TRBV4-1 to TRBJ2-7, with 11 positions matching TRBD2. Germline CDR1 reads MGHRA; CDR2 reads YSYEKL. After removal of 1 base from V and 3 bases from J, the junction contained 5 bases not matched to a gene. There are 16 residues in the CDR3. CDR3 loop: CASSQAGTSGIYEQYF. The DNA of the CDR3 is TGCGCCAGCAGCCAAGCCGGGACTAGCGGAATCTACGAGCAGTACTTC.

The chain joins TRBV29-1 to TRBJ2-7, with TRBD1 matching over 11 bases. J gave up 3 bases and V 4 bases, and 2 bases lay outside the gene matches. CDR3 size: 13 residues. Germline V gene data show CDR1 as SQVTM and CDR2 as ANQGSEA. This CDR3 reads CSVGTGGVYEQYF. DNA for the CDR3: TGCAGCGTTGGGACAGGGGGCGTCTACGAGCAGTACTTC.

The chain uses TRBV4-1 and TRBJ1-2; TRBD1 matches 8 bases. The CDR3 length is 15 residues. Trimming at V came to 4 bases and at J to 6 bases, leaving 10 bases not matched to a gene. CDR1 and CDR2 (germline): MGHRA, YSYEKL. Written as DNA, the CDR3 is TGCGCCAGCAGCCTTCAACAGGGGGGCGCCGATGGCTACACCTTC. Translated, it gives CASSLQQGGADGYTF.

V and J are TRBV4-2 and TRBJ2-7; D is perhaps TRBD1 (6 bases). The CDR3 has 15 residues. Germline V gives CDR1 LGHNA, CDR2 YNFKEQ. Trimming shortened V by 4 bases and J by 2 bases, and 15 bases separated the two germline ends. The CDR3 coding sequence is TGTGCCAGCAGCCCAACCTGGGACACAGCCTACGAGCAGTACTTC. This translates into CASSPTWDTAYEQYF.

The V gene is TRBV28, the J gene TRBJ2-7; TRBD1 might be the D (5 bases). V lost 5 bases and J lost 5, with 10 bases in between. CDR1 and CDR2 from the germline V gene are MDHEN and SYDVKM. This CDR3 spans 12 amino acids. CDR3 amino acids: CASSLTVNEQYF. As DNA, the CDR3 is TGTGCCAGCAGTCTGACAGTGAACGAGCAGTACTTC. Full variable domain (rest looked up from reference TRBV28 and TRBJ2-7): DVKVTQSSRYLVKRTGEKVFLECVQDMDHENMFWYRQDPGLGLRLIYFSYDVKMKEKGDIPEGYSVSREKKERFSLILESASTNQTSMYLCASSLTVNEQYFGPGTRLTVT.

The chain recombines TRBV13 with TRBJ1-2; TRBD1 agrees at 7 bases. CDR3 length equals 15 residues. CDR1 is PRHDT and CDR2 is FYEKMQ in the germline V gene (reference sequence). V trimming: 6 bases; J trimming: 3 bases; junction bases outside the gene matches: 10. The CDR3 region is CASRRSGQLHYGYTF. CDR3 DNA sequence: TGTGCCAGCAGGCGGTCGGGACAGCTTCACTATGGCTACACCTTC.

The rearrangement joins TRBV2 to TRBJ1-1, with unresolved D. The CDR3 runs 13 residues. CDR1 is SNHLY and CDR2 is FYNNEI in the germline V gene. The V end was cut by 0 bases, the J end by 6 bases, with 8 bases between. CDR3 region: CASSEAGRAEAFF. CDR3 in DNA: TGTGCCAGCAGTGAAGCAGGGAGGGCTGAAGCTTTCTTT.

The V call is TRBV19, the J call TRBJ2-2; 8 bases fit TRBD2. From germline, CDR1 is LNHDA and CDR2 SQIVND (reference sequence). J was trimmed by 4 bases and V by 4 bases; bases with no gene match: 8. The CDR3 is 16 amino acids. The CDR3 protein is CASSTPAGALTGELFF. The CDR3 nucleotides are TGTGCCAGTAGTACCCCAGCGGGGGCCCTCACCGGGGAGCTGTTTTTT.

Here the CDR3 DNA reads TGTGCCAGCAGTCTTAAAACTAGCGGGAGCTACGAGCAGTACTTC. Its translation is CASSLKTSGSYEQYF. The rearrangement joins TRBV28 to TRBJ2-7, with 11 bases fitting TRBD2. CDR1 and CDR2 (germline): MDHEN, SYDVKM. This CDR3 is built from 15 residues. V shed 5 bases and J 3 bases; nucleotides not matched to a gene: 6. The full variable domain, with the rest looked up from reference TRBV28 and TRBJ2-7, is DVKVTQSSRYLVKRTGEKVFLECVQDMDHENMFWYRQDPGLGLRLIYFSYDVKMKEKGDIPEGYSVSREKKERFSLILESASTNQTSMYLCASSLKTSGSYEQYFGPGTRLTVT.

The V call is TRBV18, the J call TRBJ1-5, with D uncertain. Trimming removed 3 bases at V and 9 bases at J, with 18 bases between. CDR3 length: 15 amino acids. Per the germline V gene, CDR1 is KGHSH and CDR2 is LQKENI. The CDR3 region is CASSPYGSGGMPQHF. CDR3 DNA: TGTGCCAGCTCACCTTACGGGTCGGGAGGGATGCCCCAGCATTTT.

The chain has TRBV9 and TRBJ2-2; 7 bases line up with TRBD1. The CDR3 covers 15 residues. The V and J ends lost 4 bases and 6 bases, in that order; junction bases with no gene match: 9. Germline CDR1 and CDR2: SGDLS and YYNGEE. This chain's CDR3 is CASSPATGYSGELFF. In DNA form, the CDR3 reads TGTGCCAGCAGCCCGGCGACAGGGTACTCCGGGGAGCTGTTTTTT.

The chain recombines TRBV6-5 with TRBJ2-7, with 8 bases identical to TRBD2. The CDR3 has 14 residues. Germline trimming cut 10 bases from V and 3 bases from J; bases unmatched to any gene: 11. The germline V gene encodes CDR1 MNHEY and CDR2 SVGAGI. The CDR3 coding sequence is TGTGCCACCATCGGGGGGGGAGGTGTCTACGAGCAGTACTTC. Amino acids: CATIGGGGVYEQYF.

V is TRBV5-6 and J is TRBJ2-7; tentatively, D is TRBD1 (6 bases). The germline V gene has CDR1 SGHDT and CDR2 YYEEEE. Deletions cut 4 bases from V and 2 bases from J, with 22 bases between. CDR3 length: 17 residues. This chain's CDR3 is CASSGQGSLSPAYEQYF. DNA for the CDR3: TGTGCCAGCAGCGGCCAGGGGTCATTAAGCCCCGCCTACGAGCAGTACTTC.

V is TRBV10-1 and J is TRBJ2-5; 10 bases agree with TRBD2. The CDR3 extends over 15 amino acids. Trimming took 4 bases from V and 7 from J; bases not matched to a gene: 9. Germline V lookup: CDR1 WNHNN, CDR2 SYGVQD (reference sequence). The CDR3 region has the DNA TGCGCCAGCAGTGTCCTAGCGGGGGATCGGGTGACCCAGTACTTC. Its translation: CASSVLAGDRVTQYF.

The chain is built from TRBV9 and TRBJ2-7; 13 bases align to TRBD2. Germline CDR1 SGDLS, CDR2 YYNGEE. The CDR3 has 16 residues. After removal of 2 bases from V and 6 bases from J, the junction contained 8 bases not matched to a gene. The CDR3 loop reads CASSVTGTSGTGEQYF. CDR3 nucleotides: TGTGCCAGCAGCGTTACCGGGACTAGCGGGACGGGCGAGCAGTACTTC.

The chain uses TRBV28 and TRBJ1-1; TRBD1 matches at 7 bases. V lost 4 bases, J lost 1 base, and 3 bases stayed unmatched. The germline CDR1 and CDR2 sequences are MDHEN and SYDVKM. The CDR3 extends over 14 amino acids. Written as DNA, the CDR3 is TGTGCCAGCAGTTCCGGGACAGCGAACACTGAAGCTTTCTTT. This translates into CASSSGTANTEAFF.

The genes are TRBV28 and TRBJ1-2, with D possibly matching TRBD1 (5 bases). Trimming took 3 bases from V and 4 from J, leaving 15 bases between them. The CDR3 contains 15 residues. CDR1 and CDR2 from the germline V gene are MDHEN and SYDVKM. CDR3 DNA sequence: TGTGCCAGCAGTTTGGGGGTGCGGGGAGCCTATGGCTACACCTTC. Encoded protein: CASSLGVRGAYGYTF.

The V and J genes are TRBV6-5 and TRBJ1-3; possibly TRBD1 for D (5 bases). V was clipped by 5 bases and J by 2 bases, with 7 bases between them. Germline CDR1 MNHEY, CDR2 SVGAGI. The CDR3 extends over 13 amino acids. The CDR3 DNA is TGTGCCAGCAGTACAGGAGCTGGAAACACCATATATTTT. Encoded protein: CASSTGAGNTIYF.

The chain links TRBV6-5 to TRBJ2-7; 9 bases line up with TRBD1. The CDR3 loop spans 16 amino acids. The germline gives CDR1 MNHEY, CDR2 SVGAGI. J lost 5 bases, V lost 2 bases, and 10 bases had no gene match. The DNA of the CDR3 is TGTGCCAGCAGTTACGCCGGGACAGGGTACGGCAACGAGCAGTACTTC. Amino acid sequence: CASSYAGTGYGNEQYF.

The chain links TRBV13 to TRBJ1-1; D possibly corresponds to TRBD1 (5 bases). Germline V CDR1 and CDR2: PRHDT, FYEKMQ (reference sequence). Between the trimmed V and J ends, which lost 6 bases and 6 bases, there was a span of 11 bases. The CDR3 extends over 12 amino acids. The CDR3 sequence: CASRLRGAEAFF. CDR3 DNA sequence: TGTGCCAGCAGATTAAGGGGTGCTGAAGCTTTCTTT. The complete variable domain, with remaining parts taken from reference TRBV13 and TRBJ1-1, reads AAGVIQSPRHLIKEKRETATLKCYPIPRHDTVYWYQQGPGQDPQFLISFYEKMQSDKGSIPDRFSAQQFSDYHSELNMSSLELGDSALYFCASRLRGAEAFFGQGTRLTVV.

The chain couples TRBV11-2 to TRBJ2-3, with TRBD2 matching 8 bases. There are 14 residues in the CDR3. Per the germline V gene, CDR1 is SGHAT and CDR2 is FQNNGV. With 5 bases clipped from V and 1 base from J, the junction kept 2 bases outside the gene matches. CDR3 DNA sequence: TGTGCCAGCAGCCCGGGGGGGGGCACAGATACGCAGTATTTT. Protein product: CASSPGGGTDTQYF.